This T cell receptor beta chain was captured by sequencing in a study of blood T cell repertoires in COVID-19 (dated by TCRdb to about 2020). As for the study more broadly: Samples from collaborators originated in the United States, Italy and Spain and spanned both the acute and convalescent phases of COVID-19. Deeply sampled blood TCRbeta repertoires from subjects exposed to, actively infected with, or recovered from COVID-19 were included in the dataset. The material from the prospective study consisted of cDNA or gDNA derived from T cells, B-cell-depleted T cells, or PBMCs. The repertoires were released in a freely available public database intended as a resource for research on the immune response to SARS-CoV-2. Samples were obtained from the ongoing ImmuneRACE study (first 160 participants) and from over 1,000 subjects provided by 6 global collaborators. The sample metadata nearly always contained a de-identified subject ID, COVID-19 status, age in years and sex. Where available, HLA class I and class II types were obtained from metadata supplied by the sample provider rather than from assay-based typing. The paper as a whole reports these results and caveats: How much clinical and demographic metadata was included differed by source and by participant, and the metadata was provided uncurated.

TCRbeta CDR3 regions were amplified from genomic DNA by means of the immunoSEQ Assay, a bias-controlled multiplex PCR. Per the authors' processing: Nucleated cell counts per sample were estimated from amplification of reference gene primers within the assay. Sequence reads were collapsed and filtered to measure the absolute abundance of every unique TCRbeta CDR3 rearrangement. For each sample, productive Simpson clonality was calculated as the square root of Simpson's diversity index over productive rearrangements. TCRdb's version of the immuneACCESS table is confined to in-frame rearrangements and falls short of the full clone set. An unresolved V gene accounts for under half of the shortfall where checked; the remainder is of unknown origin. D and trimming come from the DNA, and the V and J calls and clone size come from that table. This sample gives roughly 410,000 clones in total; 70% to 90% of them show up just once. The ten largest make up 1% to 1.5% of the sample.

Each collaborating institution followed its own protocols to collect whole blood in K2EDTA tubes. For TCRbeta analysis, collaborator samples were shipped as frozen whole blood, as isolated PBMCs, or as DNA extracted from either sample type. The germline V gene supplies CDR1 MNHEY and CDR2 SVGAGI. The CDR3 sequence holds 14 residues, the cysteine and phenylalanine included. Just CDR3 DNA is preserved here, 42 bases in frame from base 1. Trimming takes 5 bases from V and 0 bases from J, and the germline ends sit 8 bases apart. In regard to this clone: Its antigen is still unknown. The record has no base qualities; no much larger clone is one base away.

The sequencing sample was made of peripheral blood. The source is a middle-aged man with acute or convalescent COVID-19. The rearrangement joined TRBV6-5 to TRBJ1-3; the D gene identity is not certain. Here is the DNA: TGTGCCAGCAGTCTTCAGTTCTCTGGAAACACCATATATTTT. The resulting protein is CASSLQFSGNTIYF.